A single sample is the source of the 17 T cell receptor beta chains below, sequenced in a study of regulatory T cells in long-lasting Graves disease. Time point indicated: newly diagnosed GD, antithyroid drugs for less than 3 months. PBMCs provided the RNA from which the TCR library was made. Investigators prepared the TCR beta libraries by applying iRepertoire HTBI primers and Arm-PCR of CDR3 regions. TCRdb analysed the multiplex PCR reads with MiXCR anew, one entry per CDR3 protein. The table includes 250,000 or so distinct CDR3 sequences, just over 20% detected once. The source was peripheral blood mononuclear cells (PBMCs), collected at new diagnosis, from a patient treated with antithyroid drugs. The receptors come from a female donor with Graves disease.

In its sample, this clonotype was seen many times. J is TRBJ1-5 and V is TRBV7-9, with 9 bases fitting TRBD1. The length of the CDR3 is 21 residues. Per the germline V gene, CDR1 is SEHNR and CDR2 is FQNEAQ (reference sequence). The ends lost 2 bases at V and 0 bases at J; junction bases unmatched: 17. CDR3 sequence: CASSLTWQTGGGSYSNQPQHF. DNA of the CDR3: TGTGCCAGCAGCTTAACTTGGCAAACAGGGGGCGGATCTTATAGCAATCAGCCCCAGCATTTT.

V gene TRBV30 combines with J gene TRBJ1-6; unclear D gene. Germline V gene sequence: CDR1 GTSNPN, CDR2 SVGIG (reference sequence). The CDR3 has 13 residues. The V and J ends lost 0 bases and 9 bases respectively, with 9 bases between them. DNA for the CDR3: TGTGCCTGGAGTGTACGCGCTGGTTCACCCCTCCACTTT. Residues: CAWSVRAGSPLHF.

This clonotype has a single count. A much larger clone sits a single nucleotide away, making a read error possible. This rearrangement joins TRBV24-1 to TRBJ2-4; maybe TRBD1 (5 bases). The CDR3 length is 16 residues. Germline-derived CDR1 and CDR2 are KGHDR and SFDVKD. The CDR3 region has the DNA TGTGCCACCAGTGACCCCCCACAGGTAGCCAAAGACATTCAGTACTTC. As protein: CATSDPPQVAKDIQYF.

This clonotype turned up a few times. CDR3 protein: CSARAMTGGRAEAFF. The CDR3 region has the DNA TGCAGTGCTAGAGCCATGACAGGGGGTCGTGCTGAAGCTTTCTTT. The V call is TRBV20-1, the J call TRBJ1-1; 9 bases align to TRBD1. This CDR3 contains 15 residues. The ends lost 1 base at V and 6 bases at J; junction bases unmatched: 9. The V gene's germline CDR1 is DFQATT and CDR2 SNEGSKA (reference sequence).

The chain is built from TRBV2 and TRBJ1-1; TRBD1 matches 7 bases. Germline V lookup: CDR1 SNHLY, CDR2 FYNNEI. V lost 7 bases, J lost 2 bases, and 4 bases stayed unmatched. The CDR3 consists of 13 residues. The CDR3 reads CASTRDRNTEAFF. CDR3 in DNA: TGTGCCAGCACCCGGGACAGAAACACTGAAGCTTTCTTT.

J is TRBJ1-5 and V is TRBV5-1; D is undetermined. Trimming removed 4 bases from V and 5 bases from J, with 16 bases in between. Germline assignment: CDR1 SGHRS and CDR2 YFSETQ. CDR3 size: 15 residues. The CDR3 DNA is TGCGCCAGCAGCATGGGCCCGGGCAATCATCAGCCCCAGCATTTT. It yields the protein CASSMGPGNHQPQHF.

This clonotype was seen many times. The rearrangement uses TRBV24-1 and TRBJ1-5; TRBD1 agrees at 8 bases. V shed 3 bases and J 4 bases; nucleotides not matched to a gene: 1. Germline assignment: CDR1 KGHDR and CDR2 SFDVKD. The CDR3 extends over 14 amino acids. This chain's CDR3 is CATSDRTGNQPQHF. In DNA, the CDR3 is TGTGCCACCAGTGATCGGACAGGGAATCAGCCCCAGCATTTT.

Points on this clonotype: A single base is all that separates this from a far larger clone, so a read error is likely. The genes are TRBV6-2 or TRBV6-3 and TRBJ2-3, with 8 bases lining up with TRBD2. The J call may be in error: the DNA end matches TRBJ2-1 better. The germline gives CDR1 MNHEY, CDR2 SVGEGT. The CDR3 is made up of 16 amino acids. As DNA, the CDR3 is TGTGCCAGCAGTTCCATTGGGGTAGCGGGGCCCTACGAGCAGTTCTTC. The encoded protein is CASSSIGVAGPYEQFF.

This clonotype was counted between two and nine times. This sequence joins TRBV19 and TRBJ2-3; D is undetermined. Germline V gene sequence: CDR1 LNHDA, CDR2 SQIVND (reference sequence). V gave up 6 bases and J gave up 3 bases, with 7 bases separating them. The CDR3 has 12 amino acids. The CDR3 region is CASRTRTDTQYF. CDR3 coding DNA: TGTGCCAGTAGAACCCGGACAGATACGCAGTATTTT.

There are many counts of this clonotype. The CDR3 region is CASSHIASSYNEQFF. As DNA, the CDR3 is TGTGCCAGCAGCCACATAGCAAGCTCCTACAATGAGCAGTTCTTC. The rearrangement links TRBV14 to TRBJ2-1; D is ambiguous. Looked up from germline, CDR1 is SGHDN and CDR2 is FVKESK. V lost 3 bases, J lost 0 bases, and 9 bases lay in between. The CDR3 is 15 residues long.

This clonotype was counted at least ten times. The rearrangement links TRBV25-1 to TRBJ2-1; 7 bases agree with TRBD1. V shed 2 bases and J 7 bases; nucleotides not matched to a gene: 8. The CDR3 is 15 amino acids. Germline lookup yields CDR1 MGHDK and CDR2 SYGVNS. The CDR3 DNA is TGTGCCAGCAGTGAAGCGACAGGGTCAAGGAATGAGCAGTTCTTC. This codes for CASSEATGSRNEQFF.

A word on this clonotype: A far larger clone is a single base away, which makes a read error likely. The gene calls are TRBV11-3 and TRBJ2-3; D remains ambiguous. Between the trimmed V and J ends, which lost 7 bases and 2 bases, there was a span of 7 bases. The CDR3 length is 12 residues. Germline loops: CDR1 SGHNT, CDR2 YENEEA. CDR3 bases: TGTGCCAGCACCCCTTTCACAGATACGCAGTATTTT. Protein: CASTPFTDTQYF.

This clonotype was counted at least ten times. V is TRBV24-1 and J is TRBJ2-1, with 7 bases fitting TRBD2. V lost 4 bases to trimming and J lost 5 bases; unmatched junction nucleotides: 4. The V gene's germline CDR1 is KGHDR and CDR2 SFDVKD. The CDR3 has 14 amino acids. The CDR3 nucleotides are TGTGCCACCAGTGAGGTGGGAGGGGACAATGAGCAGTTCTTC. This codes for CATSEVGGDNEQFF.

This clonotype showed up many times. V gene TRBV6-5 combines with J gene TRBJ2-7; 7 bases align to TRBD1. Germline lookup yields CDR1 MNHEY and CDR2 SVGAGI. The CDR3 has 14 amino acids. Germline trimming cut 4 bases from V and 2 bases from J; bases unmatched to any gene: 5. This CDR3 reads CASSFNRGPYEQYF. CDR3 DNA sequence: TGTGCCAGCAGTTTCAACAGGGGACCCTACGAGCAGTACTTC.

This clonotype was counted once. This sequence joins TRBV7-9 and TRBJ2-7, with 8 bases fitting TRBD1. Losses at the gene ends were 0 bases for V and 2 bases for J; bases not matched to a gene: 6. Germline V CDR1 and CDR2: SEHNR, FQNEAQ (reference sequence). The CDR3 extends over 16 amino acids. CDR3 protein: CASSLARGQATYEQYF. The CDR3 nucleotides read TGTGCCAGCAGCTTAGCGCGGGGACAGGCCACCTACGAGCAGTACTTC.

The sample holds one count of this clonotype. Since a far larger clone is one base different, this is likely a read error. The chain carries TRBV7-2 and TRBJ2-7; D is unclear. CDR1 SGHTA and CDR2 FQGNSA come from the germline V gene. The CDR3 is 14 amino acids. The ends were cut back, 0 bases at V and 7 bases at J, with 13 bases in the middle. CDR3 bases: TGTGCCAGCAGCTTAGCGGACGGCTACAATGAGCAGTACTTC. Translated: CASSLADGYNEQYF.

This clonotype was seen ten or more times. DNA for the CDR3: TGTGCCAGCAAGTTCCTTGAGGGACAGGGGCTAGAGAACACTGAAGCTTTCTTT. Protein: CASKFLEGQGLENTEAFF. The V call is TRBV6-1, the J call TRBJ1-1; 10 nucleotides align to TRBD1. The CDR3 is made up of 18 amino acids. V lost 7 bases to trimming and J lost 1 base; unmatched junction nucleotides: 15. Germline V gives CDR1 MNHNS, CDR2 SASEGT.